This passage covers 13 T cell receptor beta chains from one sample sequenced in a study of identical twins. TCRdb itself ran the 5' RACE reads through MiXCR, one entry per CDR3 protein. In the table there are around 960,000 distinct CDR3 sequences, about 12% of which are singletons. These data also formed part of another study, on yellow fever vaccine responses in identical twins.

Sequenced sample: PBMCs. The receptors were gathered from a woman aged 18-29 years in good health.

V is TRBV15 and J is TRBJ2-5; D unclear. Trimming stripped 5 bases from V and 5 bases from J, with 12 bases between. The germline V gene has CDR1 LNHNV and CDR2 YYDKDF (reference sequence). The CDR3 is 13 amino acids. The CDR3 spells CATSPKILETQYF. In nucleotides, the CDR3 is TGTGCCACCAGCCCAAAAATATTGGAGACCCAGTACTTC.

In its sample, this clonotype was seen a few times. The CDR3, as DNA: TGTGCCAGCAGCTTAGCTTCACAGGCTGACTCTGGAAACACCATATATTTT. It yields the protein CASSLASQADSGNTIYF. This chain links TRBV7-6 with TRBJ1-3; possible D gene TRBD1, 5 bases. Germline lookup yields CDR1 SGHVS and CDR2 FNYEAQ. This CDR3 comprises 17 residues. Trimming shortened V by 0 bases and J by 0 bases, and 12 bases separated the two germline ends.

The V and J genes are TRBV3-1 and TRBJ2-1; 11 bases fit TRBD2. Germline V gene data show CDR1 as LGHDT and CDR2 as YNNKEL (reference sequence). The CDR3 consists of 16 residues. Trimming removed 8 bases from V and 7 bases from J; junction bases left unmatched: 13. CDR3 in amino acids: CASGRQRLAGRNEQFF. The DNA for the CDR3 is TGTGCCAGCGGCCGCCAGCGACTAGCGGGAAGAAATGAGCAGTTCTTC.

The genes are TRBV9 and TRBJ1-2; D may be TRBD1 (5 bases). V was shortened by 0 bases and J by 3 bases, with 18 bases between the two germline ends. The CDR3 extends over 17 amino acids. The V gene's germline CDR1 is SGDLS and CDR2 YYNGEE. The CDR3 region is CASSVGDRGALDYGYTF. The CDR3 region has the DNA TGTGCCAGCAGCGTAGGAGATAGAGGGGCTTTGGACTATGGCTACACCTTC.

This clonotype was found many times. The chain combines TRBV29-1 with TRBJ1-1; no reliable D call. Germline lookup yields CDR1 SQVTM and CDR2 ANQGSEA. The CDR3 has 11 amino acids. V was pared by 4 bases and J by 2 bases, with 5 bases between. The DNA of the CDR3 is TGCAGCGTTGTACCAAACACTGAAGCTTTCTTT. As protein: CSVVPNTEAFF.

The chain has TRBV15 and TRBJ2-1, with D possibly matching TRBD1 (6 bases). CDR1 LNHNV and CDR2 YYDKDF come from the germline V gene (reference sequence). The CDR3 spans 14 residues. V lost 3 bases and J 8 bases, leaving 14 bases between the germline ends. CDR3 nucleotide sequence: TGTGCCACCAGCAGCAGGCAGGGGCGCGATGAGCAGTTCTTC. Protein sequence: CATSSRQGRDEQFF.

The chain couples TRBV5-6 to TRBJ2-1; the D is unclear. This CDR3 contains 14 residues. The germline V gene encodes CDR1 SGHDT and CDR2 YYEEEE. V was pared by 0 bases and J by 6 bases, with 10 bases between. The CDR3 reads CASSLGLTRNEQFF. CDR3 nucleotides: TGTGCCAGCAGCTTGGGTCTAACCCGCAATGAGCAGTTCTTC.

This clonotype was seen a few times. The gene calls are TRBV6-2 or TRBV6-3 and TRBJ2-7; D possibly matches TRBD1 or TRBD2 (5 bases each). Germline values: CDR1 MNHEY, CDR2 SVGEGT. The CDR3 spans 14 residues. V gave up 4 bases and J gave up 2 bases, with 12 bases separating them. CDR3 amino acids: CASSSAGTTYEQYV. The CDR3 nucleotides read TGTGCCAGCAGTTCCGCCGGGACCACCTACGAGCAGTACGTC.

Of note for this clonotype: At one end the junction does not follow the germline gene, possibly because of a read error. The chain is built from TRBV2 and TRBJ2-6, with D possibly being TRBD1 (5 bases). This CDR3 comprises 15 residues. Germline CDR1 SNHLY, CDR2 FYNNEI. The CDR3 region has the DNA TGTGCCAGCACTGAACAGGTTGCTGGGGCCAACGTCCTGACTTTC. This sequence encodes CASTEQVAGANVLTF.

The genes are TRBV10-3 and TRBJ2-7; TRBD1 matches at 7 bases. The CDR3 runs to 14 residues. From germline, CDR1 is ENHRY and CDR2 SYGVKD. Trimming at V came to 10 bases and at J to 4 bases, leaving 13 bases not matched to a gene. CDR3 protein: CATDNRDSRYEQYF. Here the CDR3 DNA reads TGTGCCACCGATAACCGGGACAGCCGATACGAGCAGTACTTC.

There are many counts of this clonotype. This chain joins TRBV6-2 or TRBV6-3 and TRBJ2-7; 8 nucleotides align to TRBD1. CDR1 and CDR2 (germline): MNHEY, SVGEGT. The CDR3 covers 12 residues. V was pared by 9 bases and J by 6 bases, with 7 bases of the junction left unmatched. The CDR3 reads CASSDRGTEQYV. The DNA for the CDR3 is TGTGCCAGTAGCGACAGGGGAACCGAGCAGTACGTC.

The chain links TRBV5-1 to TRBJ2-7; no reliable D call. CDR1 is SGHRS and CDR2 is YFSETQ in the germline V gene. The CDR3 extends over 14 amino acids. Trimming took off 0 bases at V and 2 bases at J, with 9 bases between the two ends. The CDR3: CASSLADITYEQYF. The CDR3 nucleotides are TGCGCCAGCAGCTTGGCCGACATCACCTACGAGCAGTACTTC. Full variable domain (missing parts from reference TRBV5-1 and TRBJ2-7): KAGVTQTPRYLIKTRGQQVTLSCSPISGHRSVSWYQQTPGQGLQFLFEYFSETQRNKGNFPGRFSGRQFSNSRSEMNVSTLELGDSALYLCASSLADITYEQYFGPGTRLTVT.

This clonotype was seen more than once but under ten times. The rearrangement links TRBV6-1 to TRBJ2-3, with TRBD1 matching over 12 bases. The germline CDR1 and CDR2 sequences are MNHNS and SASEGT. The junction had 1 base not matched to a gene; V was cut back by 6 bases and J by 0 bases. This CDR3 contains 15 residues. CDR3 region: CASRGQGASTDTQYF. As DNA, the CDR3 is TGTGCCAGCAGGGGACAGGGGGCTAGCACAGATACGCAGTATTTT.